This entry concerns a single T cell receptor beta chain. Its antigen remains unknown. Sequenced by immunoSEQ multiplex PCR; TCRdb stores in-frame clones only, minus some. The sample carries 760,000 or so clones, around 96% recorded once. The sample comes from a study of shared clonotypes between healthy human individuals. Only CD45RO-negative cells positively selected for CCR7 counted as naive CD8 cells, so terminally differentiated effector memory CD45RA+ cells were excluded. CDR1 MNHEY and CDR2 SMNVEV come from the germline V gene (reference sequence). V was trimmed by 6 bases and J by 2 bases, leaving 16 bases between them. The CDR3 totals 15 residues. Study observations and caveats: Limited genetic and exposure-history diversity came from having few donors. Clonotype sharing among donors was expected to depend on sequencing depth. Only blood samples were collected, and tissue repertoires likely differ. Across four donors, naive CD4 shared roughly 5.1%, naive CD8 around 4%, memory CD4 about 2.4%, memory CD8 approximately 0.4%.

This clonotype was sampled from a man aged 25 to 45 in good health. Sequences were obtained from naive CD8+ T cells sorted from blood. The chain combines TRBV27 with TRBJ2-5; D tentatively fits TRBD1 or TRBD2 (5 bases each). The CDR3 sequence: CASSPNTGTQETQYF. The CDR3 coding sequence is TGTGCCAGCAGCCCCAATACCGGGACGCAAGAGACCCAGTACTTC.